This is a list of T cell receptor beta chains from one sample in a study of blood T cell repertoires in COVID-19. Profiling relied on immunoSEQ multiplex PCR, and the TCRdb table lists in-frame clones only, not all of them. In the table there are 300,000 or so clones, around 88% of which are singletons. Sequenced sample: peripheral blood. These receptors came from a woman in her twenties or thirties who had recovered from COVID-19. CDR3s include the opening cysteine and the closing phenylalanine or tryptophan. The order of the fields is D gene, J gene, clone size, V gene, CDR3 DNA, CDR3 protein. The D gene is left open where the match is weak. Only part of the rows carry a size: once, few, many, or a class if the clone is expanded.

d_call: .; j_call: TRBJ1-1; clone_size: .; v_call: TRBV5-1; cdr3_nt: TGCGCCAGCAGCCTTGAGGTTAACACTGAAGCTTTCTTT; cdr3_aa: CASSLEVNTEAFF
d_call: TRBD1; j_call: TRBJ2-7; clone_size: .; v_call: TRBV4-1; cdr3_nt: TGCGCCAGCAGCCCGGACAGGGGTAATTACGAGCAGTACTTC; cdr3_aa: CASSPDRGNYEQYF
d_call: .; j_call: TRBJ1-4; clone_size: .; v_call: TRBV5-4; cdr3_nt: TGTGCCAGCAGCCGCAGGGCCGAAGGAGAAAAACTGTTTTTT; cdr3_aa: CASSRRAEGEKLFF
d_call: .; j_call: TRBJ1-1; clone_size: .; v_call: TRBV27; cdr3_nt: TGTGCCAGCAGCCAGAACCAGGGGTACACTGAAGCTTTCTTT; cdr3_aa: CASSQNQGYTEAFF
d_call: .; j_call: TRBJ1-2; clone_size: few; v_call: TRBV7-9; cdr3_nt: TGTGCCAGCAGCTCCAGTAACTATGGCTACACCTTC; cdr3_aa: CASSSSNYGYTF
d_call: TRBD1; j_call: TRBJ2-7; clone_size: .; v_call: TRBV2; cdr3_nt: TGTGCCAGCACCGAGGGGGACAGGGTCTACGAGCAGTACTTC; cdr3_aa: CASTEGDRVYEQYF
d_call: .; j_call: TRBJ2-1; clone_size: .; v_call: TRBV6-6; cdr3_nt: TGTGCCAGCAGTTACTCGACTGGTTACAACCACAATGAGCAGTTCTTC; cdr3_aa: CASSYSTGYNHNEQFF
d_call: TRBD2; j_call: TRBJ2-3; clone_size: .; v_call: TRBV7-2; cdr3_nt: TGTGCCAGCAGCTCGCTCGGACTAGCGGAGACCACAGATACGCAGTATTTT; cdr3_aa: CASSSLGLAETTDTQYF
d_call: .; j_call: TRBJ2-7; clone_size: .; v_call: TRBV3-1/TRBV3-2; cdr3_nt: TGTGCCAGCAGCCAAGTGGGAGACACCTACGAGCAGTACTTC; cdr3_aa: CASSQVGDTYEQYF
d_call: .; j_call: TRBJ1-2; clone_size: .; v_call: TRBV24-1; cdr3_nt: TGTGCCACCAGTGATTTGGGCAGTAACTATGGCTACACCTTC; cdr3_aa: CATSDLGSNYGYTF
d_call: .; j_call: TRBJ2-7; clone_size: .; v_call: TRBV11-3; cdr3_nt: TGTGCCAGCAGCTTAGAAGTCGGCCCAGCCTCGACTGGCTACGAGCAGTACTTC; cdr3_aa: CASSLEVGPASTGYEQYF
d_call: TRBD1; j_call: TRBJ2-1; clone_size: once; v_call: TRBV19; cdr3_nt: TGTGCCAGTAGTCAAAACGGACAGGGGAGGAATGAGCAGTTCTTC; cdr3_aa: CASSQNGQGRNEQFF
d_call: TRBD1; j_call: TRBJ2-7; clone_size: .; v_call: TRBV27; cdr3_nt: TGTGCCAGCTCCGCCGGGACAGTATCCTACGAGCAGTACTTC; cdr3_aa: CASSAGTVSYEQYF
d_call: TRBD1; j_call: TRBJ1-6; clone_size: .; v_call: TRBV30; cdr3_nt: TGTGCCTGGAGTGCGCAGGGGGATTCACCCCTCCACTTT; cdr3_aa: CAWSAQGDSPLHF
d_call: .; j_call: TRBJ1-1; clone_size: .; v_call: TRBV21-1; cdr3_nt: TGTGCCAGCAGCAAAGGGGGGGGTAGAGCTTTCTTT; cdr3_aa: CASSKGGGRAFF
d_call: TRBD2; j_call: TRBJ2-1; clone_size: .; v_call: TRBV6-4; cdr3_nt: TGTGCCAGCAGTGACAGGGGACTAGGTTATGAGCAGTTCTTC; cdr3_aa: CASSDRGLGYEQFF
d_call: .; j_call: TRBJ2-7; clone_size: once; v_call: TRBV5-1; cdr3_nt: TGCGCCAGCAGCTCGACCGGGACACGGGGGGACGAGCAGTACTTC; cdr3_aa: CASSSTGTRGDEQYF
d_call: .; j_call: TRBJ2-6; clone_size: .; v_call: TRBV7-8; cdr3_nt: TGTGCCAGCAGCCAACTCTCTGGGGCCAACGTCCTGACTTTC; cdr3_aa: CASSQLSGANVLTF
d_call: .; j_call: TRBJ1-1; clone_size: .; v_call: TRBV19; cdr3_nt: TGTGCCAGTAGTATAGATCCAGGGCGGAACACTGAAGCTTTCTTT; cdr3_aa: CASSIDPGRNTEAFF
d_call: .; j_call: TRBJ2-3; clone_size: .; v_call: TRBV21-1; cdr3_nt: TGTGCCAGCAGCAAAGTGGCGGACAGGGGGGAGGGCACAGATACGCAGTATTTT; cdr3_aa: CASSKVADRGEGTDTQYF
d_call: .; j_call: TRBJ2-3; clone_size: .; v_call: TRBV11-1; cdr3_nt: TGTGCCAGCAGCACACGCAGAGATACGCAGTATTTT; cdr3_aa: CASSTRRDTQYF
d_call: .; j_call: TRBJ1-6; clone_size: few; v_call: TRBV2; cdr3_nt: TGTGCCAGCAGAGACGAGACCAGGGATTACTATAATTCACCCCTCCACTTT; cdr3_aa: CASRDETRDYYNSPLHF
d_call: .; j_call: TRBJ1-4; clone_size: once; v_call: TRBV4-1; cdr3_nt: TGCGCCAGCAGCCGAGACTCAGGGGTAGTCGGTGAAAAACTGTTTTTT; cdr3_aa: CASSRDSGVVGEKLFF
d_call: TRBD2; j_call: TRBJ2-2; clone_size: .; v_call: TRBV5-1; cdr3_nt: TGCGCCAGCAGCCGTCTAGCGGGGGGCCCGAGGACCGGGGAGCTGTTTTTT; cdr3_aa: CASSRLAGGPRTGELFF
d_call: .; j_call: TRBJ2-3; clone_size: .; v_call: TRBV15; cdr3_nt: TGTGCCACCAGCAGAGTTAGCTCAGATACGCAGTATTTT; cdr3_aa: CATSRVSSDTQYF
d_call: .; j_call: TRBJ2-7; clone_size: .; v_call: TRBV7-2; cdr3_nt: TGTGCCAGCAGCTTAGTGACAGCCTACGAGCAGTACTTC; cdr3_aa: CASSLVTAYEQYF
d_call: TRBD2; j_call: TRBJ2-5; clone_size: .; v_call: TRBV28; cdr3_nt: TGTGCCAGCAGTCCCCTCGGGGCTAGCGGGTACCAAGAGACCCAGTACTTC; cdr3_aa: CASSPLGASGYQETQYF
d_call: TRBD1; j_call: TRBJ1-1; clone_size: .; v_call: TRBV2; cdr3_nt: TGTGCCAGCATCCGGACCGGGACAGATAACACTGAAGCTTTCTTT; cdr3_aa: CASIRTGTDNTEAFF
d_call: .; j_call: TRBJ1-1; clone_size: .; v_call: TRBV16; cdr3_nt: TGTGCCAGCAGCCCATGGGCAGGGCGCACTGAAGCTTTCTTT; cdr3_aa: CASSPWAGRTEAFF
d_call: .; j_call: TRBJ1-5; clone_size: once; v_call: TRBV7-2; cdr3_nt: TGTGCCAGCAGCTCCTCGGGCGACAGTCAGCCCCAGCATTTT; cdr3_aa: CASSSSGDSQPQHF
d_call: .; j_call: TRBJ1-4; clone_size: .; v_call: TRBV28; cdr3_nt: TGTGCCAGCAGGGATAGCGGTCTTAATGAAAAACTGTTTTTT; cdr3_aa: CASRDSGLNEKLFF
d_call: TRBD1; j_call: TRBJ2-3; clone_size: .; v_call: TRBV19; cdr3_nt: TGTGCCAGTAGTGTTGGGACAGCCCTCCCCACAGATACGCAGTATTTT; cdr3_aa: CASSVGTALPTDTQYF
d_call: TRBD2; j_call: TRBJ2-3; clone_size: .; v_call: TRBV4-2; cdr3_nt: TGTGCCAGCAGCCAAGATATGGCGGGGGAGCAAGATACGCAGTATTTT; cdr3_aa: CASSQDMAGEQDTQYF
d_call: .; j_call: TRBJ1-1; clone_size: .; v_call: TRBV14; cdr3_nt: TGTGCCAGCAGCCAAATGACAGAGTCTAGGGCTTTCTTT; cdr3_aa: CASSQMTESRAFF
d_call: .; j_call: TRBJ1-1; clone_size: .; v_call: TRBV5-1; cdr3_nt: TGCGCCAGCAGCTTGTTTGGGCCCCCGAACACTGAAGCTTTCTTT; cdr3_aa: CASSLFGPPNTEAFF
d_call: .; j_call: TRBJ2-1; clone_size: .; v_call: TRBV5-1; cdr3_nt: TGCGCCAGCAGCATACAGCCCTCCAATGAGCAGTTCTTC; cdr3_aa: CASSIQPSNEQFF
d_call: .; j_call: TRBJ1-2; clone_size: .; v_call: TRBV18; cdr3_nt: TGTGCCAGCTCACCAGGACAGCGCTATGGCTACACCTTC; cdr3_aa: CASSPGQRYGYTF
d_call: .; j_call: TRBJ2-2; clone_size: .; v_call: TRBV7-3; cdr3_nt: TGTGCCAGCAGCCTATCGATGGCAAAAGGGGGCACCGGGGAGCTGTTTTTT; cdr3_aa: CASSLSMAKGGTGELFF
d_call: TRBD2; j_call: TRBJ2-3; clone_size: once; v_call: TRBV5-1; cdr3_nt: TGCGCCAGCAGCGTCCGACCAGCGGGGGCCTCCGGGGGCACAGATACGCAGTATTTT; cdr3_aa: CASSVRPAGASGGTDTQYF
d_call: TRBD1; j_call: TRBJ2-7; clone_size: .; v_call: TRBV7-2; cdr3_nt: TGTGCCAGCAGCTTAGGTGGGACAGGGTTTCTCTACGAGCAGTACTTC; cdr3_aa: CASSLGGTGFLYEQYF
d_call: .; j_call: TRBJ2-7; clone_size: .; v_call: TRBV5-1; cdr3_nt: TGCGCCAGCAGCTTGTTTGGGGGGTCTTCCTACGAGCAGTACTTC; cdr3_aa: CASSLFGGSSYEQYF
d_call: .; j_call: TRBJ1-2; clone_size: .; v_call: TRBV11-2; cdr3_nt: TGTGCCAGCAGCTACGACAGACGCCGCGGCTACACCTTC; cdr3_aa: CASSYDRRRGYTF
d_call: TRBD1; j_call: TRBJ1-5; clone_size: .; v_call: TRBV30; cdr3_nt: TGTGCCTGGTCACAGGGGCTAGGGCAGCCCCAGCATTTT; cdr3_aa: CAWSQGLGQPQHF
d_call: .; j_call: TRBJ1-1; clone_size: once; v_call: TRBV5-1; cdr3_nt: TGCGCCAGCAGCTTACCAGACAGGCCGAACACTGAAGCTTTCTTT; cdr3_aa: CASSLPDRPNTEAFF
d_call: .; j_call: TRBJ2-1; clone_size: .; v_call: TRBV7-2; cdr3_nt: TGTGCCAGCAGCTTAAGAGGTTCGGGGCGGGGAGTCAATGAGCAGTTCTTC; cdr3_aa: CASSLRGSGRGVNEQFF
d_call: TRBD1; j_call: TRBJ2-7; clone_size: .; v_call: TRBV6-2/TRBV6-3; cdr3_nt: TGTGCCAGCAGTTACTCCGGGGACAGGGACTACGAGCAGTACTTC; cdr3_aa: CASSYSGDRDYEQYF
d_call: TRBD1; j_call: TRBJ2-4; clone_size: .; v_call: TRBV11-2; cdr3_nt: TGTGCCAGCAGCTTAAACAGGGGGAAGGGTCCCCTAATTCAGTACTTC; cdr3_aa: CASSLNRGKGPLIQYF
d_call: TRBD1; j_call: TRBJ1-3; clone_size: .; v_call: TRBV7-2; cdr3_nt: TGTGCCAGCAGCCCAGTGGACAGGGGATGGACTGGAAACACCATATATTTT; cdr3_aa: CASSPVDRGWTGNTIYF
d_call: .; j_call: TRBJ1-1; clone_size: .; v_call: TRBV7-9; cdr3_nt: TGTGCCAGCAGTAAAAGGGGGGGAAATGAAGCTTTCTTT; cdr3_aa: CASSKRGGNEAFF
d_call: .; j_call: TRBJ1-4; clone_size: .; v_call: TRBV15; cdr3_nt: TGTGCCACCAGCAGAGAAATATCAACTAATGAAAAACTGTTTTTT; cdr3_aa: CATSREISTNEKLFF
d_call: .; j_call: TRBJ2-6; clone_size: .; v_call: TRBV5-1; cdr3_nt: TGCGCCAGCAGCTTGGCCGGTGGGGCCAACGTCCTGACTTTC; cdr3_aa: CASSLAGGANVLTF
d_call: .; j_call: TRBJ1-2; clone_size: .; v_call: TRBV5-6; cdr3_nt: TGTGCCAGCAGTTCGTACAGGATCTTCCTGAACTATGGCTACACCTTC; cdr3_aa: CASSSYRIFLNYGYTF
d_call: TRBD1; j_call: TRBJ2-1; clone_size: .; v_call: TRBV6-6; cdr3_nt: TGTGCCAGCAGTCTGAGGGTAGGGGGCTGGCCTTACAATGAGCAGTTCTTC; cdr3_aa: CASSLRVGGWPYNEQFF
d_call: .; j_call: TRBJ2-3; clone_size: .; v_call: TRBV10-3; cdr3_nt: TGTGCCATCACCTGGGGCACGAGCACAGATACGCAGTATTTT; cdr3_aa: CAITWGTSTDTQYF
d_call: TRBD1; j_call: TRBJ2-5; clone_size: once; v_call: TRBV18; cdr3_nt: TGTGCCAGCTCACCAAGGGGACAGGGGGCATCAGAGACCCAGTACTTC; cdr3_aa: CASSPRGQGASETQYF
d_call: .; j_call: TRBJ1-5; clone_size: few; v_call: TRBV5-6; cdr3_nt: TGTGCCAGCAGCTTCTACAGGCTTGCACAGCCCCAGCATTTT; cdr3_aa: CASSFYRLAQPQHF